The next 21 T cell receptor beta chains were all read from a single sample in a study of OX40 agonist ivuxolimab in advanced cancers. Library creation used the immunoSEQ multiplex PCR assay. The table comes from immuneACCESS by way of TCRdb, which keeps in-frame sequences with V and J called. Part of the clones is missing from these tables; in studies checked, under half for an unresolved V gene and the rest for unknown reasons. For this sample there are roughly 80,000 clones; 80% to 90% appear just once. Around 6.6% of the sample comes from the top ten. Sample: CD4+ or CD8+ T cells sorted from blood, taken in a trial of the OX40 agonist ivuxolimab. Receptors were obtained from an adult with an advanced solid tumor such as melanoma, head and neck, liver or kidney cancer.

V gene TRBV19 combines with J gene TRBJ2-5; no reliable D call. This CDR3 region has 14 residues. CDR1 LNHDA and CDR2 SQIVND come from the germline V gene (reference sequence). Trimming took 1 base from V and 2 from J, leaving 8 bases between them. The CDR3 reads CASSIGKQQETQYF. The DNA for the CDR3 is TGTGCCAGTAGTATAGGAAAGCAACAAGAGACCCAGTACTTC.

This CDR3 reads CASSEPGLYEQYV. In nucleotides, the CDR3 is TGTGCCAGCAGTGAGCCTGGGCTCTACGAGCAGTACGTC. The chain links TRBV6-1 to TRBJ2-7; no definite D call. Trimming shortened V by 3 bases and J by 3 bases, and 9 bases separated the two germline ends. CDR1 is MNHNS, CDR2 SASEGT, per germline. The CDR3 is made up of 13 amino acids.

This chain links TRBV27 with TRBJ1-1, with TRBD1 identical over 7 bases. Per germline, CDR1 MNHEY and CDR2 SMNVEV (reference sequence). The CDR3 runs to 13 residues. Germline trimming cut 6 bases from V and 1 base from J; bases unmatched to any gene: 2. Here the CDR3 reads CASRQGPNTEAFF. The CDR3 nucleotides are TGTGCCAGCAGACAGGGGCCGAACACTGAAGCTTTCTTT.

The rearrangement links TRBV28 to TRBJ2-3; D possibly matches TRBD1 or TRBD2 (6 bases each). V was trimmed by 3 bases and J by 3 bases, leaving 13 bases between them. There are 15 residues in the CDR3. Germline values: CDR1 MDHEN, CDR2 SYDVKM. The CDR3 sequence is CASSLGALATDTQYF. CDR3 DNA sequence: TGTGCCAGCAGTTTGGGGGCACTAGCAACAGATACGCAGTATTTT.

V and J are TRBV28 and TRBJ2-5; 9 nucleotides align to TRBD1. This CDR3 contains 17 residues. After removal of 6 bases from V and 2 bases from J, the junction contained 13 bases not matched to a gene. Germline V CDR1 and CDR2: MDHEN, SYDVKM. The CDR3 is CASSSLLGTGTQETQYF. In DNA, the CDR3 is TGTGCCAGCAGCTCGCTTCTAGGGACAGGGACTCAAGAGACCCAGTACTTC.

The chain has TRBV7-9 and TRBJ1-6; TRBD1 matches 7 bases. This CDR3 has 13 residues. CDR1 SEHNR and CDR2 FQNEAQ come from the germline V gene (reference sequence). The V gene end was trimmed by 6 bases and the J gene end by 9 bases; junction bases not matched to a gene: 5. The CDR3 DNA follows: TGTGCCAGCAGTTTTGACAGGGTTTCACCCCTCCACTTT. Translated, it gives CASSFDRVSPLHF.

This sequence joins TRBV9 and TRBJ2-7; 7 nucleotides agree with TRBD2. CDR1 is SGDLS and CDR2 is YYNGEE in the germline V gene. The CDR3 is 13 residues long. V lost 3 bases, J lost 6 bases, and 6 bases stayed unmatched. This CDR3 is CASSGSGTAEQYF. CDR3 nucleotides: TGTGCCAGCAGCGGGAGCGGGACGGCCGAGCAGTACTTC.

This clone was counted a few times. In DNA, the CDR3 is TGTGCCAGCAGCACGCGATCCGGACTAGGGAATACGCAGTATTTT. It is translated as CASSTRSGLGNTQYF. The chain carries TRBV7-9 and TRBJ2-3; 7 nucleotides align to TRBD2. V was clipped by 5 bases and J by 7 bases; unmatched bases: 12. The CDR3 runs 15 residues. Germline-derived CDR1 and CDR2 are SEHNR and FQNEAQ (reference sequence). Full variable domain (rest looked up from reference TRBV7-9 and TRBJ2-3): DTGVSQNPRHKITKRGQNVTFRCDPISEHNRLYWYRQTLGQGPEFLTYFQNEAQLEKSRLLSDRFSAERPKGSFSTLEIQRTEQGDSAMYLCASSTRSGLGNTQYFGPGTRLTVL.

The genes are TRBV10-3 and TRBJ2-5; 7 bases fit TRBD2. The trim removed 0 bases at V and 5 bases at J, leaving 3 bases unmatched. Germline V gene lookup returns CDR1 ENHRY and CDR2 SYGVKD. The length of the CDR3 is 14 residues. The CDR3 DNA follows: TGTGCCATCAGTGAGTCGACTAGCACTGAGACCCAGTACTTC. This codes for CAISESTSTETQYF.

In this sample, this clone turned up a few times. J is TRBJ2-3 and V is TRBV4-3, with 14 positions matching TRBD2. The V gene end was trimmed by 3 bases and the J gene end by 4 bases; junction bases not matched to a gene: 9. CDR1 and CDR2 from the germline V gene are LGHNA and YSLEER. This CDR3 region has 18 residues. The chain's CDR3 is CASSQGTSGSITSDTQYF. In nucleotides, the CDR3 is TGCGCCAGCAGCCAGGGGACTAGCGGGAGTATAACTTCAGATACGCAGTATTTT.

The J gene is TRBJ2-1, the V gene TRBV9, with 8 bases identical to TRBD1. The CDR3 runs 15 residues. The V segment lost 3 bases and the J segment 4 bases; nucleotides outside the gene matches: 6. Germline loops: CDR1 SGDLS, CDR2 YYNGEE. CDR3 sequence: CASSAGQGLYNEQFF. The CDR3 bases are TGTGCCAGCAGCGCAGGACAGGGTCTTTACAATGAGCAGTTCTTC. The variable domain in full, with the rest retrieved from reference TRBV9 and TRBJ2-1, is DSGVTQTPKHLITATGQRVTLRCSPRSGDLSVYWYQQSLDQGLQFLIQYYNGEERAKGNILERFSAQQFPDLHSELNLSSLELGDSALYFCASSAGQGLYNEQFFGPGTRLTVL.

As DNA, the CDR3 is TGTGCCAGCAGTTCCTCTGGGGGGATTAATCAGCCCCAGCATTTT. It translates to CASSSSGGINQPQHF. This chain joins TRBV6-5 and TRBJ1-5; D perhaps matches TRBD1 (5 bases). Trimming pared 4 bases from V and 4 bases from J, leaving 14 bases between. Germline CDR1 reads MNHEY; CDR2 reads SVGAGI. This CDR3 contains 15 residues.

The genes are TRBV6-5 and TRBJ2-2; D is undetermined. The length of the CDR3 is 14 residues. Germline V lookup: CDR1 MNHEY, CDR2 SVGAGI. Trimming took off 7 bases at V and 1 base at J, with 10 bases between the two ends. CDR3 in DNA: TGTGCCAGCAAGCTCCGAAGGAACACCGGGGAGCTGTTTTTT. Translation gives CASKLRRNTGELFF.

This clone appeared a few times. CDR3 protein: CASSFSADTQYF. In DNA, the CDR3 is TGTGCCAGCAGCTTTTCGGCAGATACGCAGTATTTT. The chain uses TRBV5-6 and TRBJ2-3; no clear D. The CDR3 totals 12 residues. Looked up from germline, CDR1 is SGHDT and CDR2 is YYEEEE. V lost 2 bases to trimming and J lost 4 bases, with 5 bases between them.

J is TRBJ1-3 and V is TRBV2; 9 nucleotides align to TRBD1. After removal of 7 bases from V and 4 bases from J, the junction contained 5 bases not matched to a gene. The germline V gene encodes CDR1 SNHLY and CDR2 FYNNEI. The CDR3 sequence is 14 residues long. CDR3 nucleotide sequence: TGTGCCAGCACCCGGACAGGGGTCGGAAACACCATATATTTT. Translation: CASTRTGVGNTIYF.

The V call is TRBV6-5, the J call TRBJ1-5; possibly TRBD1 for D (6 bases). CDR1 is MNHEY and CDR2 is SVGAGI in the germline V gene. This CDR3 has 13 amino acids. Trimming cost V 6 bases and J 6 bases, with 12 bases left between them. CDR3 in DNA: TGTGCCAGCAGATCAGGGGACTCTCAGCCCCAGCATTTT. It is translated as CASRSGDSQPQHF.

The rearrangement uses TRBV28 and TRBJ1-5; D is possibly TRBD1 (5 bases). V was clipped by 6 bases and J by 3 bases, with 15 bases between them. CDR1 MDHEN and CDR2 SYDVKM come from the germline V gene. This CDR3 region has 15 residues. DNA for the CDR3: TGTGCCAGCAGCTACCGTCGCAGGGACAATCAGCCCCAGCATTTT. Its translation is CASSYRRRDNQPQHF.

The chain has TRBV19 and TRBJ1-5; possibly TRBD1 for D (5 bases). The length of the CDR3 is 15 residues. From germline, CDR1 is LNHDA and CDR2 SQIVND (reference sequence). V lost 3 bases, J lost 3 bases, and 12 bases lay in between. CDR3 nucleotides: TGTGCCAGTAGTATTATAGCAGGGCTCAATCAGCCCCAGCATTTT. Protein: CASSIIAGLNQPQHF.

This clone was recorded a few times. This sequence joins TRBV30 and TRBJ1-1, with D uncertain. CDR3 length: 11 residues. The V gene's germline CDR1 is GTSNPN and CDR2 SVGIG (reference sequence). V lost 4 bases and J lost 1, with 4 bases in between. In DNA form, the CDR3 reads TGTGCCTGGAATGAGAACACTGAAGCTTTCTTT. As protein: CAWNENTEAFF.

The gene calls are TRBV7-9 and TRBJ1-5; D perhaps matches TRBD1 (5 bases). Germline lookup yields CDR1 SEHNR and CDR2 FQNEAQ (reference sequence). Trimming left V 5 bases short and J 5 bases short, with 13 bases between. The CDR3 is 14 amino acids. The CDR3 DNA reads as TGTGCCAGCAGCAGGGGCCGGGGGGATCAGCCCCAGCATTTT. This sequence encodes CASSRGRGDQPQHF.

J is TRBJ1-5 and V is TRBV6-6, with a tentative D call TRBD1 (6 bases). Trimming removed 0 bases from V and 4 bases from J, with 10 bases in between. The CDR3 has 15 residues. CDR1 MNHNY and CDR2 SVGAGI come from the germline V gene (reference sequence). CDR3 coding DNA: TGTGCCAGCAGTTACTCGGGGGGGGCAAATCAGCCCCAGCATTTT. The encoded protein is CASSYSGGANQPQHF.